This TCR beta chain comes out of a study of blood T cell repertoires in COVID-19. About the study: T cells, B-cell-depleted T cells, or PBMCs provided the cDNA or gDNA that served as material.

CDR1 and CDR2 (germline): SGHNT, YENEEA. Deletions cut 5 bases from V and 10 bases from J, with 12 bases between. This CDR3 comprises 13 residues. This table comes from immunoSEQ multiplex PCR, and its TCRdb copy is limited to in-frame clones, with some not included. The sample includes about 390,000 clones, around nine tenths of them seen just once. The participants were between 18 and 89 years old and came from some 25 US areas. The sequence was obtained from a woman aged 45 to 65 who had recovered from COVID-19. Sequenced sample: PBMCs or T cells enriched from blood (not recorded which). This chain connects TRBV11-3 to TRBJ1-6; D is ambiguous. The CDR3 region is CASSTGGWSPLHF. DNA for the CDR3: TGTGCCAGCAGCACGGGAGGCTGGTCACCCCTCCACTTT.